A single sample gave rise to the 2 T cell receptor beta chains below, sequenced in a study of T cell responses to AZD1222 COVID-19 vaccine. Profiled with immunoSEQ multiplex PCR; TCRdb holds only in-frame clones, not every one. The sample lists about 150,000 clones, 90% occurring once. Sequences were derived from peripheral blood, sampled 28 days after the second AZD1222 dose. The receptors originated from an adult who received the AZD1222 COVID-19 vaccine.

The V call is TRBV6-1, the J call TRBJ2-1, with TRBD1 identical over 8 bases. Germline lookup yields CDR1 MNHNS and CDR2 SASEGT. V lost 3 bases, J lost 10 bases, and 11 bases stayed unmatched. The CDR3 covers 15 residues. CDR3 coding DNA: TGTGCCAGCAGTGAGTTACAGGGGGTGTTAGGGGAGCAGTTCTTC. Amino acid sequence: CASSELQGVLGEQFF.

The CDR3 coding sequence is TGTGCCAGCAGTTACGATCAGGGTGCCTATGGCTACACCTTC. It specifies CASSYDQGAYGYTF. The chain joins TRBV6-5 to TRBJ1-2; D is perhaps TRBD1 (5 bases). Germline CDR1 MNHEY, CDR2 SVGAGI. Trimming pared 2 bases from V and 4 bases from J, leaving 11 bases between. The CDR3 length is 14 residues.